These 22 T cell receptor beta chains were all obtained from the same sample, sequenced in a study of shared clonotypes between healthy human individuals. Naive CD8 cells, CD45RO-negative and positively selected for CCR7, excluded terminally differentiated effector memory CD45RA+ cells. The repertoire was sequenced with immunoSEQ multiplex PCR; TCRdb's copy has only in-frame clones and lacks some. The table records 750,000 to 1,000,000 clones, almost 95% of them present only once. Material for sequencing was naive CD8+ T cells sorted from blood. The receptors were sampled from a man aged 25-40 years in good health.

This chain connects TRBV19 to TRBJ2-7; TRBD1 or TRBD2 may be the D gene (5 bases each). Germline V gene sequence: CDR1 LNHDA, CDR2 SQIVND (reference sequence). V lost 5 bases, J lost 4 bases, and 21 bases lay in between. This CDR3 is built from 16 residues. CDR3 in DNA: TGTGCCAGTAGTTCGGGACGGACCCTCGCTCGGTACGAGCAGTACTTC. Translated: CASSSGRTLARYEQYF.

CDR3 in amino acids: CASSHRPSVDGYTF. CDR3 DNA: TGTGCCAGCAGCCACCGGCCCTCAGTGGATGGCTACACCTTC. The genes are TRBV6-5 and TRBJ1-2; D not resolved. The CDR3 has 14 residues. Germline assignment: CDR1 MNHEY and CDR2 SVGAGI. Trimming pared 6 bases from V and 6 bases from J, leaving 17 bases between.

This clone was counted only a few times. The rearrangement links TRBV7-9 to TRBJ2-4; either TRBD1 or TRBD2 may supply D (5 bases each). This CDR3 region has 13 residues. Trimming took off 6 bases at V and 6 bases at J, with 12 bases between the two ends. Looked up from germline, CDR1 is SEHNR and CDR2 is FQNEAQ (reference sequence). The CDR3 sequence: CASSSGTANIQYF. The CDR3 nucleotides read TGTGCCAGCAGTTCCGGGACGGCAAACATTCAGTACTTC. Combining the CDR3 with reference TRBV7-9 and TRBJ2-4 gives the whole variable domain DTGVSQNPRHKITKRGQNVTFRCDPISEHNRLYWYRQTLGQGPEFLTYFQNEAQLEKSRLLSDRFSAERPKGSFSTLEIQRTEQGDSAMYLCASSSGTANIQYFGAGTRLSVL.

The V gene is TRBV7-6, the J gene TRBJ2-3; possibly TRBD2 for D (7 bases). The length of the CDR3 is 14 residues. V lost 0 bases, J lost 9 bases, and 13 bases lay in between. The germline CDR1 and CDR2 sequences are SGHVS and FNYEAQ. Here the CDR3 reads CASSLARGGGTQYF. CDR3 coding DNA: TGTGCCAGCAGCTTAGCGAGGGGGGGAGGGACGCAGTATTTT.

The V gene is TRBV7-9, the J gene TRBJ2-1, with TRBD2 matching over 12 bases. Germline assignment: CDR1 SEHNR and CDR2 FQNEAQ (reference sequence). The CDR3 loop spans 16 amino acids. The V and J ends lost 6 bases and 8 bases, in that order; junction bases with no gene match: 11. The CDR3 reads CASSPKETSGSDEQFF. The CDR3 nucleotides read TGTGCCAGCAGTCCGAAAGAGACTAGCGGGAGCGATGAGCAGTTCTTC.

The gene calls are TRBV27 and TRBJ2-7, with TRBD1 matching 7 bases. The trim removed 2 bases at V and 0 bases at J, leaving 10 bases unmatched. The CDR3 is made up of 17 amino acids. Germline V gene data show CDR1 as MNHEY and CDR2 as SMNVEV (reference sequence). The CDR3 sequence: CASSLIGQAQSSYEQYF. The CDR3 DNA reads TGTGCCAGCAGTTTAATTGGACAGGCCCAGAGCTCCTACGAGCAGTACTTC.

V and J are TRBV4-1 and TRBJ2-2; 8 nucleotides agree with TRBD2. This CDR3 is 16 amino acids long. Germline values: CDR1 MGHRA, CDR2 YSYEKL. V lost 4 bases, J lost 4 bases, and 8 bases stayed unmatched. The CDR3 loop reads CASSRKTSGPTGELFF. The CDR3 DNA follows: TGCGCCAGCAGCCGCAAAACTAGCGGTCCCACCGGGGAGCTGTTTTTT.

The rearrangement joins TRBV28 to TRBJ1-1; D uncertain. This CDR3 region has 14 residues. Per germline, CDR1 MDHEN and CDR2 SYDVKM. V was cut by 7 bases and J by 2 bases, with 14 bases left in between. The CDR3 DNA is TGTGCCAGCACCTACGACCTGTTAAACACTGAAGCTTTCTTT. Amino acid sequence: CASTYDLLNTEAFF.

For the CDR3, the DNA is TGCGCCAGCAGTGGAATCACCGGGCTAGCGGGAGTAGAGACCCAGTACTTC. Amino acids: CASSGITGLAGVETQYF. The V gene is TRBV10-1, the J gene TRBJ2-5; 10 nucleotides agree with TRBD2. From germline, CDR1 is WNHNN and CDR2 SYGVQD (reference sequence). This CDR3 spans 17 amino acids. After removal of 4 bases from V and 4 bases from J, the junction contained 12 bases not matched to a gene.

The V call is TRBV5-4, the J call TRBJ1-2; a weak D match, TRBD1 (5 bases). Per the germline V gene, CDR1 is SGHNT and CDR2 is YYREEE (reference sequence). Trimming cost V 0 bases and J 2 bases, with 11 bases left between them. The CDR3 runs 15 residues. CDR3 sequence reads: CASSLGPGHNYGYTF. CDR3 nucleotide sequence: TGTGCCAGCAGCTTGGGTCCGGGGCACAACTATGGCTACACCTTC.

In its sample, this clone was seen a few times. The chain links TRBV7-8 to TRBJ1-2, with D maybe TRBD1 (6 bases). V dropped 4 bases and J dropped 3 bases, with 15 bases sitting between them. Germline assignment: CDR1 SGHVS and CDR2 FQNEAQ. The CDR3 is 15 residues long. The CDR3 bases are TGTGCCAGCAGCTGGCGTGAGGCAGGGGACTATGGCTACACCTTC. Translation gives CASSWREAGDYGYTF.

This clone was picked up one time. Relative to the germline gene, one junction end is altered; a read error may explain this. The CDR3 DNA reads TGTGCCAGCAGATTATGGGCTAGCGGGGAACTAACGCTCTACAATGAGCAGTTCTTC. It yields the protein CASRLWASGELTLYNEQFF. The V and J genes are TRBV27 and TRBJ2-1; 9 nucleotides align to TRBD2. CDR3 length: 19 residues. Germline V gene data show CDR1 as MNHEY and CDR2 as SMNVEV (reference sequence).

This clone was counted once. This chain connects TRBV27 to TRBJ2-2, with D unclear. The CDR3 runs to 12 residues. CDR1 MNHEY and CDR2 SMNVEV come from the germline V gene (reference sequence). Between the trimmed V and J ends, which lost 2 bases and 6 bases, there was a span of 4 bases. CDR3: CASSLPAGELFF. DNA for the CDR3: TGTGCCAGCAGTTTACCCGCCGGGGAGCTGTTTTTT.

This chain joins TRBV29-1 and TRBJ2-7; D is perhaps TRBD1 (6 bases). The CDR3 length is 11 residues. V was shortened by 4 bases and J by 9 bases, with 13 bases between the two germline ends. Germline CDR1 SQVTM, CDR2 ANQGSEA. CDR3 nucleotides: TGCAGCGTTGTTTCAGGGGTGGTGCAGTACTTC. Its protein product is CSVVSGVVQYF.

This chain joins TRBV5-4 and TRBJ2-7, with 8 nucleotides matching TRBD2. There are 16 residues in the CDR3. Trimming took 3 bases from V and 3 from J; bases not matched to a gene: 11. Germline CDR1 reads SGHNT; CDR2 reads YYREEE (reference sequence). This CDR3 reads CASSSGGSGIYYEQYF. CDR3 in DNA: TGTGCCAGCAGCTCGGGAGGGAGCGGGATATACTACGAGCAGTACTTC. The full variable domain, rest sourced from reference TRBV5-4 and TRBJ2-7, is ETGVTQSPTHLIKTRGQQVTLRCSSQSGHNTVSWYQQALGQGPQFIFQYYREEENGRGNFPPRFSGLQFPNYSSELNVNALELDDSALYLCASSSGGSGIYYEQYFGPGTRLTVT.

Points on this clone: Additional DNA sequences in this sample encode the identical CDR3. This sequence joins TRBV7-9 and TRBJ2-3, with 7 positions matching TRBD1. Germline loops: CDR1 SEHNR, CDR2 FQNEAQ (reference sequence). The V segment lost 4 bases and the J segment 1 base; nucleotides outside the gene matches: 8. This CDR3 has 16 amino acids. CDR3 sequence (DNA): TGTGCCAGCAGCTCGCCGAGGACAGGCGGCACAGATACGCAGTATTTT. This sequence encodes CASSSPRTGGTDTQYF.

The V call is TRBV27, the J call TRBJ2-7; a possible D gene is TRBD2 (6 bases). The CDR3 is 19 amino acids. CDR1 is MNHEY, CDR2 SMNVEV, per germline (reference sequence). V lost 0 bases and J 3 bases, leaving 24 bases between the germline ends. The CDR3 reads CASSLSAGGVVQGNYEQYF. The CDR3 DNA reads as TGTGCCAGCAGTTTATCCGCCGGGGGTGTAGTGCAGGGAAACTACGAGCAGTACTTC.

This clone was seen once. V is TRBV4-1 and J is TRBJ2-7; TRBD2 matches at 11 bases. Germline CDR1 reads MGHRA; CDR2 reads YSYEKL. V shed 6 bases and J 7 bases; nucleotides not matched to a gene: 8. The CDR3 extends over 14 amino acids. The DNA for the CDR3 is TGCGCCAGCAGGGAACTAGCGGGAGTGGGAGAGCAGTACTTC. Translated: CASRELAGVGEQYF.

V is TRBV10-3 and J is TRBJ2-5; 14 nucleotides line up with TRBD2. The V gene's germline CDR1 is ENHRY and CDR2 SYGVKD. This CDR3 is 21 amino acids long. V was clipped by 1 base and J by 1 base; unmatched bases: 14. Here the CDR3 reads CAISELPGTSGSGAGQETQYF. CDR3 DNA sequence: TGTGCCATCAGTGAGTTACCAGGGACTAGCGGGAGTGGCGCGGGCCAAGAGACCCAGTACTTC.

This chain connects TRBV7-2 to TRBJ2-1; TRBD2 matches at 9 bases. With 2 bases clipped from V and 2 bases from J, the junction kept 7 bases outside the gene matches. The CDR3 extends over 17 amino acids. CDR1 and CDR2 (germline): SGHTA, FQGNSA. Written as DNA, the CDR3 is TGTGCCAGCAGCTTAAGCTACCCTAGCGGGACCTACAATGAGCAGTTCTTC. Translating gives CASSLSYPSGTYNEQFF.

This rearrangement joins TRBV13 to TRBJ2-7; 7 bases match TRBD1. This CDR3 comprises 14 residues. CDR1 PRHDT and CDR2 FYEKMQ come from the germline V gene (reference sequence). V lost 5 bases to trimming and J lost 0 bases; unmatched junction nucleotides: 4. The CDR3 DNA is TGTGCCAGCAGCCAGGGACAGAGCTCCTACGAGCAGTACTTC. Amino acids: CASSQGQSSYEQYF.

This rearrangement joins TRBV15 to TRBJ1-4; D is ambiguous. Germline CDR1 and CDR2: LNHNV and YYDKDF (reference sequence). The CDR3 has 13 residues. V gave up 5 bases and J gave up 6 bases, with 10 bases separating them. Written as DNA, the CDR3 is TGTGCCACCAGCGAGGGAGGTGATGAAAAACTGTTTTTT. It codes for CATSEGGDEKLFF.